This entry features one T cell receptor (beta chain) sequence. Its antigen is still unknown. The sample originates from a study of CD8 T cells in Susac syndrome. General study findings and limits: In total CD8+ repertoires, roughly 16 Susac-specific public clones were found, and CD8+ TEMRA repertoires had roughly 5. The study found that Susac CD8+ clonal expansion peaked in TEMRA cells and active patients.

Roughly 0.45 to 1 ug RNA was reverse transcribed with random hexamers. Across 54 Vbeta and 13 Jbeta, immunoSEQ multiplex PCR amplified TCR beta CDR3. TCRdb fed the immunoSEQ multiplex PCR reads into MiXCR, producing one record per CDR3 protein. The sample holds 150,000 to 200,000 distinct CDR3 sequences, 95% seen once. From blood CD8+ and CD4+ T cells, the TCR beta chain was sequenced. The germline V gene has CDR1 MNHEY and CDR2 SVGAGI. The CDR3 extends over 13 amino acids. V shed 5 bases and J shed 5 bases, with 12 bases lying between them. The TCR comes from a human donor with Susac syndrome. Source material: CD8+ T cells from PBMCs. This chain joins TRBV6-5 and TRBJ1-1; D unclear. The CDR3 sequence: CASSNVTGTEAFF. Here the CDR3 DNA reads TGTGCCAGCAGTAATGTAACGGGGACTGAAGCTTTCTTT.